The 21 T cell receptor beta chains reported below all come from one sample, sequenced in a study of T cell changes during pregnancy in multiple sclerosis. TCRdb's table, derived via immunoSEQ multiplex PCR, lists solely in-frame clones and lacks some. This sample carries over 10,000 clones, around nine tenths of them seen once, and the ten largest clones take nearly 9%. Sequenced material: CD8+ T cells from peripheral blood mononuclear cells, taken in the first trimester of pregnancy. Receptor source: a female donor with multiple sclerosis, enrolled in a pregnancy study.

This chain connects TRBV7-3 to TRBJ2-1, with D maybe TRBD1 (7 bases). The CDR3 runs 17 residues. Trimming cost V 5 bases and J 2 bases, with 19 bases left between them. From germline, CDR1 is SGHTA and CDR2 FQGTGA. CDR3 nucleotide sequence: TGTGCCAGCAGCCCCACCCCCAGGGGGACTCCCTACAATGAGCAGTTCTTC. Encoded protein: CASSPTPRGTPYNEQFF.

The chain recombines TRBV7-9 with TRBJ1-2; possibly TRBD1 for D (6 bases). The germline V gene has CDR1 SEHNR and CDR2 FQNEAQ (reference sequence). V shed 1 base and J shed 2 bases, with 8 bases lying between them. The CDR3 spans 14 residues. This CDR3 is CASSLDTGNYGYTF. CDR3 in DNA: TGTGCCAGCAGCTTAGATACAGGGAACTATGGCTACACCTTC.

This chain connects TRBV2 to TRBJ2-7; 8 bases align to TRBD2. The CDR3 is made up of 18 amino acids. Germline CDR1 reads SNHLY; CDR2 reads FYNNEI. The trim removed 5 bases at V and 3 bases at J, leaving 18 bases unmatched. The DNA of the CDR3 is TGTGCCAGCAGTCAATTCACTAGCGGAGGTCCAACGGACTACGAGCAGTACTTC. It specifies CASSQFTSGGPTDYEQYF.

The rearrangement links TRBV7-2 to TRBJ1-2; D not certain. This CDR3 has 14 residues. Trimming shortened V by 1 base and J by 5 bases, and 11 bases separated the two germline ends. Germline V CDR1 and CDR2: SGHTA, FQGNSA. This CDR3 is CASSLVTLPYGYTF. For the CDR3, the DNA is TGTGCCAGCAGCTTAGTGACACTCCCTTATGGCTACACCTTC.

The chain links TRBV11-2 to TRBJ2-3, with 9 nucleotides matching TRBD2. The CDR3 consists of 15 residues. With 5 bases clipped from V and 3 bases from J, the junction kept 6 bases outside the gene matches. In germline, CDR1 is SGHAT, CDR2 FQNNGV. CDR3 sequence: CASSQSGGLTDTQYF. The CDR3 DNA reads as TGTGCCAGCAGCCAAAGCGGGGGGCTAACAGATACGCAGTATTTT.

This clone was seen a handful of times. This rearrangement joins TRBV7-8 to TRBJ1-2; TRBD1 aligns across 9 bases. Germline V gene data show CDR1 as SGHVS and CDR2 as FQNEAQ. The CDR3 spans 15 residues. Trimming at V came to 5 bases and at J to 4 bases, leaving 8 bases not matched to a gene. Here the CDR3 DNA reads TGTGCCAGCAGCCCCCGGGACAGGGTTTTCTATGGCTACACCTTC. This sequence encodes CASSPRDRVFYGYTF.

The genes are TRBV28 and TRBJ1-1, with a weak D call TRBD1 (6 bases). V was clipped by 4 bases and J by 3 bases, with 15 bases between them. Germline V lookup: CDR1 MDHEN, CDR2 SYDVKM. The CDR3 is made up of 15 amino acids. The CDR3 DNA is TGTGCCAGCAGTTCGCACAGGGAGGGTCACACTGAAGCTTTCTTT. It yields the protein CASSSHREGHTEAFF.

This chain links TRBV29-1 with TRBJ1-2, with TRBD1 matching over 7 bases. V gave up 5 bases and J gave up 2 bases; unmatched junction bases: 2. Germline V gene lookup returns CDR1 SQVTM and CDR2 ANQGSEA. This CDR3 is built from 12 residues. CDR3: CSVSGGNYGYTF. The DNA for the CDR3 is TGCAGCGTTTCAGGGGGGAACTATGGCTACACCTTC.

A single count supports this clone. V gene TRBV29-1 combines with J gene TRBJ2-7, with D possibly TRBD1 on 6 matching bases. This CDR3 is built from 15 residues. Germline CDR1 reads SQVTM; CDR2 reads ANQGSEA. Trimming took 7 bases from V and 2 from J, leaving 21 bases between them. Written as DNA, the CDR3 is TGCAGCGCCTTAGGAGCAGGGGATAACCCCTACGAGCAGTACTTC. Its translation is CSALGAGDNPYEQYF.

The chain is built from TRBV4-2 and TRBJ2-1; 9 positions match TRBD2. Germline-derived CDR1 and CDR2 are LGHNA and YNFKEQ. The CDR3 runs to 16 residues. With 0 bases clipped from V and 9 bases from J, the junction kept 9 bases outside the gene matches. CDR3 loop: CASSQEPSGDSGEQFF. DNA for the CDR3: TGTGCCAGCAGCCAAGAGCCTAGCGGGGACTCGGGTGAGCAGTTCTTC.

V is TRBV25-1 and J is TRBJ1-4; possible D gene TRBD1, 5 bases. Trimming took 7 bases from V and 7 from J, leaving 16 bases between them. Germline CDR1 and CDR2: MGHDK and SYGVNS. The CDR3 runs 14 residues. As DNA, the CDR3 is TGTGCCAGCATGATACAGGAGCGGGGTGAAAAACTGTTTTTT. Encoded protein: CASMIQERGEKLFF.

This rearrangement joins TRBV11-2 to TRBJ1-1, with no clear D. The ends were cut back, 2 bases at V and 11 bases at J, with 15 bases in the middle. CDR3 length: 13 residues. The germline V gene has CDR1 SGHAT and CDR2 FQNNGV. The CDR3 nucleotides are TGTGCCAGCAGCTTAAGTCGTTCGGGATTCGCTTTCTTT. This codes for CASSLSRSGFAFF. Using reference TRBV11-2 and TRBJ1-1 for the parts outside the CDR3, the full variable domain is EAGVAQSPRYKIIEKRQSVAFWCNPISGHATLYWYQQILGQGPKLLIQFQNNGVVDDSQLPKDRFSAERLKGVDSTLKIQPAKLEDSAVYLCASSLSRSGFAFFGQGTRLTVV.

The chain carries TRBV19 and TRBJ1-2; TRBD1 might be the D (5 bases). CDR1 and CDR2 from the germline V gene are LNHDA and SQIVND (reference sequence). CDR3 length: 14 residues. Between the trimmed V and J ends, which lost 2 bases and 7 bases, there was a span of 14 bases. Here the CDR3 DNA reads TGTGCCAGTAGTATACCTCAGGGCGGATCTGGCTACACCTTC. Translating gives CASSIPQGGSGYTF.

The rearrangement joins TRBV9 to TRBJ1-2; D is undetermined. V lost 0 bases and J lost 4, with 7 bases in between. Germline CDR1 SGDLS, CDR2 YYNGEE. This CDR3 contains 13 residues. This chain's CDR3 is CASSVVAGYGYTF. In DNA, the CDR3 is TGTGCCAGCAGCGTAGTAGCCGGCTATGGCTACACCTTC.

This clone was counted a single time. The CDR3: CSVDSQDSYEQYF. The CDR3 DNA sequence: TGCAGCGTTGATTCACAAGATTCCTACGAGCAGTACTTC. V is TRBV29-1 and J is TRBJ2-7, with D unresolved. V lost 3 bases and J lost 1, with 10 bases in between. The CDR3 runs to 13 residues. Germline assignment: CDR1 SQVTM and CDR2 ANQGSEA.

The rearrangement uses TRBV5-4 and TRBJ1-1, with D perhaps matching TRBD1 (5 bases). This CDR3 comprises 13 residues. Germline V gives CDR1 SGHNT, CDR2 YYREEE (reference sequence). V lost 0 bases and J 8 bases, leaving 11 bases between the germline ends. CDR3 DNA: TGTGCCAGCAGCTTGGAACGGGCAGGGGAAGCTTTCTTT. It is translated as CASSLERAGEAFF.

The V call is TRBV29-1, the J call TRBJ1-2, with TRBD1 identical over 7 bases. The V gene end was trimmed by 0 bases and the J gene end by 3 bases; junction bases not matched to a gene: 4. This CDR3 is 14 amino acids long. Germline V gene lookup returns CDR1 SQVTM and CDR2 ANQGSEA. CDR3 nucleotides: TGCAGCGTTGAAGATCCTGACAGGGACTATGGCTACACCTTC. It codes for CSVEDPDRDYGYTF. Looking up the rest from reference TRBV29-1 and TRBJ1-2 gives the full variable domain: SAVISQKPSRDICQRGTSLTIQCQVDSQVTMMFWYRQQPGQSLTLIATANQGSEATYESGFVIDKFPISRPNLTFSTLTVSNMSPEDSSIYLCSVEDPDRDYGYTFGSGTRLTVV.

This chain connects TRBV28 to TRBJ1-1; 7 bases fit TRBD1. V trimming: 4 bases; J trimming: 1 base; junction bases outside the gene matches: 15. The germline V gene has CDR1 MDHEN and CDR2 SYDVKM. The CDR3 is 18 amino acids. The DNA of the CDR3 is TGTGCCAGCAGTTCTCCCAGGGGGTTCTTGGTAGAGAACACTGAAGCTTTCTTT. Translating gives CASSSPRGFLVENTEAFF.

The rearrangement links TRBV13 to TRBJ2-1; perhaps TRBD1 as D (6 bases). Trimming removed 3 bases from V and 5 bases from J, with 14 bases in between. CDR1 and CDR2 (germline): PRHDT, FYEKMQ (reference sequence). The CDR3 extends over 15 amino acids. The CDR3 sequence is CASSFQGSRHNEQFF. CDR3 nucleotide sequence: TGTGCCAGCAGCTTCCAGGGGAGTAGGCACAATGAGCAGTTCTTC.

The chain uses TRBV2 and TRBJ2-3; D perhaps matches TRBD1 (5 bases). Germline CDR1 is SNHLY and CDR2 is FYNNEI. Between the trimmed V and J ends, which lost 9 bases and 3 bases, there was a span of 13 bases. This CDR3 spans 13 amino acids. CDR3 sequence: CASYLGVTDTQYF. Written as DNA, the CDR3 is TGTGCCAGTTACCTAGGGGTTACAGATACGCAGTATTTT. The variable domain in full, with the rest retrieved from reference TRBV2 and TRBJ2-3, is EPEVTQTPSHQVTQMGQEVILRCVPISNHLYFYWYRQILGQKVEFLVSFYNNEISEKSEIFDDQFSVERPDGSNFTLKIRSTKLEDSAMYFCASYLGVTDTQYFGPGTRLTVL.

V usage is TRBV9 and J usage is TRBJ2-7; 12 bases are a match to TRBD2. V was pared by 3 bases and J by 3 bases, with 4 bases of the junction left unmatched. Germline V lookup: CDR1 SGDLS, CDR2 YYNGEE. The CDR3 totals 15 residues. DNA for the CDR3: TGTGCCAGCAGCGCCGGGACTAGCGGGCTCTACGAGCAGTACTTC. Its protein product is CASSAGTSGLYEQYF. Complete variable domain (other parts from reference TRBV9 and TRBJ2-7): DSGVTQTPKHLITATGQRVTLRCSPRSGDLSVYWYQQSLDQGLQFLIQYYNGEERAKGNILERFSAQQFPDLHSELNLSSLELGDSALYFCASSAGTSGLYEQYFGPGTRLTVT.